This T cell receptor (beta chain) was sequenced for a study of CD8+ T cells in alopecia areata (dated by TCRdb to 2016 to 2019). For the study in its entirety: Treated patients were enrolled in an open-label pilot trial of oral tofacitinib, 5 to 10 mg twice daily, for moderate-to-severe alopecia areata. Tofacitinib was given for 6 to 18 months, followed by 6 months of follow-up off drug to assess delayed response and recurrence. In both human patients and the C3H/HeJ mouse model, the study applied high-throughput TCRbeta sequencing to look at T cell clonal expansion in alopecia areata. immunoSEQ multiplex PCR using 35 Vbeta forward primers and 13 Jbeta reverse primers was used to amplify TCRbeta CDR3 regions. Scalp clonality was compared among normal scalp (n=4), patchy alopecia areata scalp (n=8), and alopecia totalis/universalis scalp (n=8). Biopsies were taken from tofacitinib-treated patients at baseline and again at 4 and 24 weeks into treatment, and several of those patients also had a later scalp biopsy. Disease severity in treated patients was measured with the SALT score, which quantifies the percentage of affected scalp surface area. Scalp tissue and sorted CD4+ and CD8+ peripheral blood T cells from patchy and totalis/universalis alopecia areata patients and from healthy controls were covered by human TCRbeta sequencing. The RNA source kit depended on sample type: the PAXgene miRNA kit for fixed scalp, the miRNeasy kit for PBMCs, and the RNeasy kit for mouse skin. Results the study describes overall, beyond this receptor: TCR sequences shared between patients were less clear than in mice, possibly partly because of HLA diversity in the patient population. Tofacitinib significantly lowered scalp clonality and the number of expanded CD8+ clones among the top 100 scalp clones. Resident alphabeta T cells in normal human skin are also sequenced, complicating scalp TCR repertoire analysis, unlike mouse skin dominated by gammadelta T cells. During tofacitinib treatment, many expanded lesional clones stuck around in both scalp and blood, and this persistence may partly explain why relapse happens after treatment is stopped. Lesional scalp, especially in alopecia totalis/universalis, showed higher clonality and more expanded CD8+ clones than normal scalp, suggesting antigenic drive. Because the treated cohort was small and included a single nonresponder, larger studies are needed to assess links between baseline CD8+ expansion and response.

A remark on this clone: No cognate antigen has been identified for it. Base qualities are missing; no much larger clone stands one base away.

Taken with the paper, the label for treatment or condition translates to: oral pan-JAK inhibitor, 5-10 mg twice daily. Lesional scalp punch biopsies and peripheral blood were collected from alopecia areata patients. PBMCs were separated by density centrifugation and stained for CD3, CD4 and CD8, after which CD4+ and CD8+ T cells were sorted on a FACSAria. Receptor libraries were prepared by the immunoSEQ multiplex PCR assay. To provide template for TCR sequencing, every sample had RNA extracted and reverse transcribed into cDNA. First-strand cDNA was synthesized using SuperScript III with a 2:1 mix of oligo-dT and random hexamers. Amplification bias was assessed with a synthetic immune receptor repertoire, and residual bias was removed computationally. Concerning the study's data processing: Raw reads were preprocessed to remove errors, and CDR3 was defined by IMGT conventions from the conserved cysteine to phenylalanine. Clonality was computed as 1 minus the Shannon entropy, with the entropy normalized by log2 of the number of productive unique TCRs. Whether scalp clones were CD4 or CD8 was inferred by matching scalp TCRbeta sequences against CD4 and CD8 repertoires sorted from blood. TCRdb limited this immuneACCESS table to in-frame rearrangements with V and J called. A share of clones is missing; checked studies link under half to unresolved V genes, and the rest is unexplained. That table furnishes V, J and clone size, whereas the DNA furnished D and trimming. Recorded for this sample are more than 150,000 clones; about half of them occurred a single time. About 9.5% of the sample is held by the ten biggest clonotypes.

The germline V gene supplies CDR1 SGHTA and CDR2 FQGNSA. Between the V and J ends, shortened by 3 bases and 2 bases respectively, the junction contains 11 bases. Reading from cysteine to phenylalanine, the CDR3 counts 14 amino acids. Only the CDR3 region is kept as DNA, spanning 42 bases read in frame from base 1. The sample was CD8+ T cells sorted from blood, taken around week 53, from a patient treated with tofacitinib. The rearranged segments are TRBV7-2 and TRBJ2-7, with the D call perhaps TRBD1 or TRBD2, each one matching 6 bases. This TCR was recovered from a human donor with alopecia areata. The CDR3 amino acid sequence is: CASSFGGRTYEQYF. The DNA sequence is given as TGTGCCAGCAGCTTCGGGGGCAGGACCTACGAGCAGTACTTC.